The entry that follows covers one T cell receptor beta chain sequence. Its target is unknown. The PCR ran on 60 Vbeta and 13 Jbeta primers. Generated by immunoSEQ multiplex PCR, the TCRdb table keeps only in-frame clones and is missing some. In the table there are roughly 180,000 clones, around 82% of which are singletons. The data stem from a study of cytomegalovirus exposure and HLA in healthy donors. General study findings and limits: Previous analysis showed most TCR beta V segments were productive about 87% or about 30% of the time. Per a later analysis, under 20,000 TCR beta sequences showed association with HLA alleles at 0.05 false discovery rate. Later analysis indicated greater clonal expansion among HLA-associated TCR beta chains than among equally common other chains.

Per the germline V gene, CDR1 is MNHEY and CDR2 is SVGAGI. The CDR3 is 15 amino acids. The V and J ends lost 6 bases and 0 bases, in that order; junction bases with no gene match: 2. Sequenced material: PBMCs. J is TRBJ2-7 and V is TRBV6-5; 13 nucleotides match TRBD2. The source is a man aged 25 to 40 in good health and CMV-seronegative. In nucleotides, the CDR3 is TGTGCCAGCAGGACTAGCGGGGGGTTCTCCTACGAGCAGTACTTC. Residues: CASRTSGGFSYEQYF.